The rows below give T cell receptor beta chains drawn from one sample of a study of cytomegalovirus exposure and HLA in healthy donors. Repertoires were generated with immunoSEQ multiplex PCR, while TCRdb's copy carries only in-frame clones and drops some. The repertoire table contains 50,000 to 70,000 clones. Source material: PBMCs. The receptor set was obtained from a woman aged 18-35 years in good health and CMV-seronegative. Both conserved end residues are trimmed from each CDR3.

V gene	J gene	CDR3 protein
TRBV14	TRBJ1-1	ASSQVPTLNTEAF
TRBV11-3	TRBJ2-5	ASSPGLAGSKTQY
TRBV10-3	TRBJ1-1	AIRGTGRSSDTEAF
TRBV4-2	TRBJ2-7	ASSQRGQGAHEQY
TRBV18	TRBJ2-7	ASSPTTYEQY
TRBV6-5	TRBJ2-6	AIGQGTPGANVLT
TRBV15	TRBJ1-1	ATSRDLGANTEAF
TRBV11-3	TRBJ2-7	ASSPGWGAYEQY
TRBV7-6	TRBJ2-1	ASSQDDGRGAGNEQF
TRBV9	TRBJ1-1	ASSQTNTEAF
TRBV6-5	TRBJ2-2	ASSYSGGTGELF
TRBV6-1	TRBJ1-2	ASREGWGGYGYT
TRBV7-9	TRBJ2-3	ASSHLAGGPTDTQY
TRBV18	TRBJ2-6	ASARTASSGANVLT
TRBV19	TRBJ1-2	ASSLRQGGNYGYT
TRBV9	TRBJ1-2	ASSVGRDREIGYT
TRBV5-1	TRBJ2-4	ASSSGNTGQGGIQY
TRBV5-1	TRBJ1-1	ASSVYYMNTEAF
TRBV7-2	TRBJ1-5	ASNRGGGQPQH
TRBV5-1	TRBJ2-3	ASSPSTDKQY
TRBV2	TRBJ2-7	ASGRDREH
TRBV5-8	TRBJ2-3	ASSWTWDRGADTQY
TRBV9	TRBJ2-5	ASSLQGATETQY
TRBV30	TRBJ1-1	AFRRGPENTEAF
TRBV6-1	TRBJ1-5	ASSVLGQGALYSNQPQH
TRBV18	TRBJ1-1	ASSPGLMNTEAF
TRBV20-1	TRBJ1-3	RTRGIY
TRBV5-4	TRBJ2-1	ASDRGGPRDEQF
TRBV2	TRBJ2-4	ASATGSAKNIQY
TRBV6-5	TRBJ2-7	ASSSTRGSGSYEQY
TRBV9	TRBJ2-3	ASSVRDTQY
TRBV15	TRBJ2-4	ATSLQVAKNIQY
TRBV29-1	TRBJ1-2	SVAEAEGYT
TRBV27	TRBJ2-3	ASSFWDFRQY
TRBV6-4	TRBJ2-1	ASSDSAEGNEQF
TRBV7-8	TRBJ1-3	ASSLARGASGNTIY
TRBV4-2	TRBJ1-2	ASSQVGLTGFNYGYT
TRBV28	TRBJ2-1	ASSRDIYNEQF
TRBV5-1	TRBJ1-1	ASRSGQGGTWGTEAF
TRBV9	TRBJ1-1	ASSSYLTEAF
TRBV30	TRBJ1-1	AGSRGTVLNTEAF
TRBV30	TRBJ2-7	AWSAGTPGVSEQY
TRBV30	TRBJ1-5	AWSTTDNQPQH
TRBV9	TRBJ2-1	ASSAPGNLNNEQF
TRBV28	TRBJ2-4	ASSLRGGDIQY
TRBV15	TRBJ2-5	ATSRDRGRGETQY
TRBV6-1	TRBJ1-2	ASSEAQGAYGYT
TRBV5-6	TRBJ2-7	ASSFRGVDEQY
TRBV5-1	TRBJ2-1	ASSLVASGTLSYNEQF
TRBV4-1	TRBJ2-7	ASSHVSGDYEQY
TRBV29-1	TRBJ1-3	SVEDIGAGNTIY
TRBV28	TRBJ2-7	ASRGTETYEQY
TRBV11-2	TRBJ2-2	ASSLEAGSPGELF
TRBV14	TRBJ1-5	ASSSPGQGHQPQH
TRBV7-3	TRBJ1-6	ASSSAGNSYNSPLH